This T cell receptor beta chain was recorded in a study of blood T cell repertoires in COVID-19. Study-wide background: T cells, B-cell-depleted T cells, or PBMCs supplied cDNA or gDNA.

In the study's own analysis: Nucleated cell number was recorded as an estimate derived from reference gene primer amplification. Profiling relied on immunoSEQ multiplex PCR, and the TCRdb table lists in-frame clones only, not all of them. That table furnishes V, J and clone size, whereas the DNA furnished D and trimming. The table includes about 48,000 clones, around 80% detected once. The origin of this receptor is a man in his 70s with acute or convalescent COVID-19. Source material: peripheral blood.

CDR3 sequence reads: CAWSVGPLGLEQYF. CDR3 in DNA: TGTGCCTGGAGTGTAGGTCCCCTGGGGCTCGAGCAGTACTTC. The chain carries TRBV30 and TRBJ2-7; D is perhaps TRBD1 (5 bases). This CDR3 has 14 residues. The germline gives CDR1 GTSNPN, CDR2 SVGIG (reference sequence). The V gene lost 0 bases and the J gene lost 6 bases, with 15 bases spanning the gap.